Shown below are 3 T cell receptor beta chains from a single sample sequenced in a study of cytomegalovirus exposure and HLA in healthy donors. Amplification used 60 Vbeta primers and 13 Jbeta primers. The table came from immunoSEQ multiplex PCR; TCRdb's copy has only in-frame clones and leaves some out. The table shows more than 200,000 clones, with about three quarters occurring only once. Sequencing input: PBMCs. The receptor set was obtained from a man aged 18 to 30 in good health and CMV-seronegative.

The chain is built from TRBV7-6 and TRBJ2-3, with 9 bases lining up with TRBD2. This CDR3 is built from 16 residues. Germline V gene sequence: CDR1 SGHVS, CDR2 FNYEAQ. J gave up 1 base and V 2 bases, and 4 bases lay outside the gene matches. CDR3 protein: CASSLQAGGRTDTQYF. In DNA form, the CDR3 reads TGTGCCAGCAGCTTACAAGCGGGAGGACGCACAGATACGCAGTATTTT.

The chain couples TRBV2 to TRBJ1-2, with 9 bases identical to TRBD1. Germline V CDR1 and CDR2: SNHLY, FYNNEI. The CDR3 spans 15 residues. V was clipped by 4 bases and J by 3 bases; unmatched bases: 6. The CDR3 is CASSASGTGYYGYTF. CDR3 DNA: TGTGCCAGCAGTGCGTCCGGGACAGGGTACTATGGCTACACCTTC.

The chain combines TRBV7-2 with TRBJ2-5, with TRBD2 matching 11 bases. The J call is doubtful: the DNA matches TRBJ2-7 better. Per the germline V gene, CDR1 is SGHTA and CDR2 is FQGNSA. This CDR3 comprises 17 residues. CDR3 sequence reads: CASRSSGGAGRSYEQYF. CDR3 bases: TGTGCCAGCAGGAGTAGCGGGGGGGCCGGGCGCTCCTACGAGCAGTACTTC.